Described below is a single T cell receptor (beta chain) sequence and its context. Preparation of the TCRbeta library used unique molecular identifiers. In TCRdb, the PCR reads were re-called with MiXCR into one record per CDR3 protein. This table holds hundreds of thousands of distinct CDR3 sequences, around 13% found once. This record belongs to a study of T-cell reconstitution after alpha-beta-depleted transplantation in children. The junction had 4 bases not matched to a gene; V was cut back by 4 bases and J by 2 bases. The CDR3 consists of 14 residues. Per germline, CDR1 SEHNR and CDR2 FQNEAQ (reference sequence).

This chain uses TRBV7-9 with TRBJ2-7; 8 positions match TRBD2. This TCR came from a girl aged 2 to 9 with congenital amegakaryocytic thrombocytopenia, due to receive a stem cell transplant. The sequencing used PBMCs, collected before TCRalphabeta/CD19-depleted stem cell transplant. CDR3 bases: TGTGCCAGCAGCTCGGGACTAGAGACCTACGAGCAGTACTTC. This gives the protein CASSSGLETYEQYF.